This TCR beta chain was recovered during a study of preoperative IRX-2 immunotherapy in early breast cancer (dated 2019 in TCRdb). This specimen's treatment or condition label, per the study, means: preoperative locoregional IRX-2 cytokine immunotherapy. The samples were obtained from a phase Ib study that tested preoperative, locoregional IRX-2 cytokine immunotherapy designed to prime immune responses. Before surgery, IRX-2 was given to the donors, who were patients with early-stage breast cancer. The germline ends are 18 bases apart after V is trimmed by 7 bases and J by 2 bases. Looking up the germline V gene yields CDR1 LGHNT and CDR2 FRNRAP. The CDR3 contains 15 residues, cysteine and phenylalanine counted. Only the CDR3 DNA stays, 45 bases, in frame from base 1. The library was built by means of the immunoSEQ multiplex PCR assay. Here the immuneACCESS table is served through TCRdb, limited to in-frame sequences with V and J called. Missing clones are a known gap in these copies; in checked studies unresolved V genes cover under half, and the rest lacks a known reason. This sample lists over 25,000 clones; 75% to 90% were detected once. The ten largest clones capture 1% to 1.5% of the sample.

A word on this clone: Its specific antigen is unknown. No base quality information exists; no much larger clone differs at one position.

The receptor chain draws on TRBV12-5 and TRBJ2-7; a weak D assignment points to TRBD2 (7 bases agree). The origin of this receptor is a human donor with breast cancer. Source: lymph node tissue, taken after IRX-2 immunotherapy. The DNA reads TGTGCTAGTGTTTCAGGCAAGGGGGGGACCTACGAGCAGTACTTC. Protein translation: CASVSGKGGTYEQYF.